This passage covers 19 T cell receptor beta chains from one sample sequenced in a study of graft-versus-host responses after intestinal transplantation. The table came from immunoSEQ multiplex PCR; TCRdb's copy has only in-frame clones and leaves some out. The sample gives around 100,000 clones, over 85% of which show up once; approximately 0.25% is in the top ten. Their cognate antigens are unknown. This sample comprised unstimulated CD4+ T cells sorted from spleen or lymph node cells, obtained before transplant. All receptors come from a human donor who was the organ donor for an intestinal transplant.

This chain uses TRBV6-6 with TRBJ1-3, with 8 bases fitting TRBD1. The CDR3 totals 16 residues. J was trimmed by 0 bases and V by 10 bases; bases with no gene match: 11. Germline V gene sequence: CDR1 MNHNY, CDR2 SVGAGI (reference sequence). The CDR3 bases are TGTGCCACGGGGCAGGGGGCGAGTTACTCTGGAAACACCATATATTTT. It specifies CATGQGASYSGNTIYF.

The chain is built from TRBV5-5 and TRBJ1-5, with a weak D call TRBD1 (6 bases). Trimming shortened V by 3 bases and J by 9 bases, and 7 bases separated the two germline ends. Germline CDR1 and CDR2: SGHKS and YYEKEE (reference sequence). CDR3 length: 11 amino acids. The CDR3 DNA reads TGTGCCAGCAGCTCGGACAGGCCCCAGCATTTT. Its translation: CASSSDRPQHF.

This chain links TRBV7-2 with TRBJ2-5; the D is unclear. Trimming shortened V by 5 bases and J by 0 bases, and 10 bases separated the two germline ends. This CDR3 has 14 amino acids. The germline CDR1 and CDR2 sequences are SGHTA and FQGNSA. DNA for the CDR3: TGTGCCAGCAGCCCAGGAGTGTACCAAGAGACCCAGTACTTC. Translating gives CASSPGVYQETQYF. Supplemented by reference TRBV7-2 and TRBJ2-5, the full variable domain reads GAGVSQSPSNKVTEKGKDVELRCDPISGHTALYWYRQSLGQGLEFLIYFQGNSAPDKSGLPSDRFSAERTGGSVSTLTIQRTQQEDSAVYLCASSPGVYQETQYFGPGTRLLVL.

CDR3 in amino acids: CASSLMRGLNTGELFF. DNA for the CDR3: TGTGCCAGCAGCTTGATGAGGGGCCTGAACACCGGGGAGCTGTTTTTT. This chain joins TRBV5-6 and TRBJ2-2; D possibly matches TRBD1 or TRBD2 (5 bases each). The CDR3 runs to 16 residues. The V end lost 1 base, the J end lost 1 base, and 11 bases lay between the germline ends. Germline V gene lookup returns CDR1 SGHDT and CDR2 YYEEEE.

CDR3 sequence: CASSLDGDSPLHF. CDR3 DNA: TGTGCCAGCAGCTTAGATGGGGATTCACCCCTCCACTTT. The chain recombines TRBV7-9 with TRBJ1-6; unclear D gene. Trimming pared 1 base from V and 8 bases from J, leaving 6 bases between. This CDR3 comprises 13 residues. Germline lookup yields CDR1 SEHNR and CDR2 FQNEAQ (reference sequence).

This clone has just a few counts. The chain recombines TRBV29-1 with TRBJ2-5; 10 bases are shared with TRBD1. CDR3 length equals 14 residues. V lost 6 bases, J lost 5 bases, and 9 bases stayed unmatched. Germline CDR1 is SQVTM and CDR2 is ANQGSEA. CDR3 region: CSVRDRGKAETQYF. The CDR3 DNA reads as TGCAGCGTCCGGGACAGGGGAAAAGCGGAGACCCAGTACTTC.

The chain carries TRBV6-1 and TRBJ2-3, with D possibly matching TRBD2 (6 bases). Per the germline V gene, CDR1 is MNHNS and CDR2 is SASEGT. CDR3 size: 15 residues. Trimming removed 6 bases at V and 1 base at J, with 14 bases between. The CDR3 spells CASSDRGGGTDTQYF. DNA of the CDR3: TGTGCCAGCAGCGATAGGGGAGGAGGCACAGATACGCAGTATTTT.

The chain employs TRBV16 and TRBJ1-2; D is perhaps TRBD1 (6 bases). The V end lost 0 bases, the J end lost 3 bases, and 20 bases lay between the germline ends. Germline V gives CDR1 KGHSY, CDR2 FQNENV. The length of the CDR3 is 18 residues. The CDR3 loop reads CASSQSRNLEAGDYGYTF. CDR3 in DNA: TGTGCCAGCAGCCAATCCCGAAATCTGGAGGCAGGGGACTATGGCTACACCTTC.

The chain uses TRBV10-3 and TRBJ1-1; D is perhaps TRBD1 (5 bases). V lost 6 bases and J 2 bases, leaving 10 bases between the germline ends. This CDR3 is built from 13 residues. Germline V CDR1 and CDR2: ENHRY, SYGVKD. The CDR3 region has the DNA TGTGCCATCAGACGGGACGGTAACACTGAAGCTTTCTTT. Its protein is CAIRRDGNTEAFF.

The CDR3 DNA sequence: TGTGCCTGGAGTGGGGCAGGGGGACGGGACGAGCAGTACTTC. It yields the protein CAWSGAGGRDEQYF. This rearrangement joins TRBV30 to TRBJ2-7, with 7 bases aligning to TRBD1. J was trimmed by 5 bases and V by 1 base; bases with no gene match: 8. The V gene's germline CDR1 is GTSNPN and CDR2 SVGIG (reference sequence). The CDR3 totals 14 residues.

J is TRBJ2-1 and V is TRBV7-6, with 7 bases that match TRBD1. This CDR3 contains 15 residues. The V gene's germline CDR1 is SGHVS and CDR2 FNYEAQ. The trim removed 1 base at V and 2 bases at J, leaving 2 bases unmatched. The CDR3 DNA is TGTGCCAGCAGCTTAGGACAGGGTGCCTACAATGAGCAGTTCTTC. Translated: CASSLGQGAYNEQFF.

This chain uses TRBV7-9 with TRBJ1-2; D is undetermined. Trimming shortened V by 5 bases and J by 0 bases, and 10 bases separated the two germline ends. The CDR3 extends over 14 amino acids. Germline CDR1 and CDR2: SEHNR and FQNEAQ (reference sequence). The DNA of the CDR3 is TGTGCCAGCAGCCTCTTTGTGGCTAACTATGGCTACACCTTC. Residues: CASSLFVANYGYTF.

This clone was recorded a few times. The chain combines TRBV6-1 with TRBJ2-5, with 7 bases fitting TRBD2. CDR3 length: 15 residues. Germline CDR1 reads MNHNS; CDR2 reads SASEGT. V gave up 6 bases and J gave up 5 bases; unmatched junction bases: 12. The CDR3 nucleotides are TGTGCCAGCAGGCTATCGGCGGGAGTTTGGGAGACCCAGTACTTC. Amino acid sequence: CASRLSAGVWETQYF.

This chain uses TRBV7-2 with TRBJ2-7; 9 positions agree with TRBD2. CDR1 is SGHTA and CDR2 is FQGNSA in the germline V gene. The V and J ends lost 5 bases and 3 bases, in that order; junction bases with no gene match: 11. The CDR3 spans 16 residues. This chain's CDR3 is CASSPGGGRVHYEQYF. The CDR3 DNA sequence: TGTGCCAGCAGCCCCGGGGGCGGGAGGGTTCACTACGAGCAGTACTTC.

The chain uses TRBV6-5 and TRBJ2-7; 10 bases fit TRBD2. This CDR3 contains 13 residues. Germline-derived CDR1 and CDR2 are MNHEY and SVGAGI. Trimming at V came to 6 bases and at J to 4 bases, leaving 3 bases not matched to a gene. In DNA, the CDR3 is TGTGCCAGCAGACTAGCGGGAACGTACGAGCAGTACTTC. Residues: CASRLAGTYEQYF.

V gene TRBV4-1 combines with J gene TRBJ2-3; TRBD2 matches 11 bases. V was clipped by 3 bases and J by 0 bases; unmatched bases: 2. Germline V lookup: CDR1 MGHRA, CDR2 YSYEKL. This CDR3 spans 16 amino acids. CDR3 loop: CASSQGLAESTDTQYF. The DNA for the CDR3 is TGCGCCAGCAGCCAGGGACTAGCGGAAAGCACAGATACGCAGTATTTT.

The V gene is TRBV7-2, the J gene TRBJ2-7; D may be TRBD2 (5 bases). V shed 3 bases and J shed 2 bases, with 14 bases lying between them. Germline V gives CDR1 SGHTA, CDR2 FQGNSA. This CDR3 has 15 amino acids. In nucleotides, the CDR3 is TGTGCCAGCAGCTTTACGGCGGGCCCTGCCTACGAGCAGTACTTC. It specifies CASSFTAGPAYEQYF. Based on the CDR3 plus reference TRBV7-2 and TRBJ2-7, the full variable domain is GAGVSQSPSNKVTEKGKDVELRCDPISGHTALYWYRQSLGQGLEFLIYFQGNSAPDKSGLPSDRFSAERTGGSVSTLTIQRTQQEDSAVYLCASSFTAGPAYEQYFGPGTRLTVT.

CDR3 protein: CASRPDRDQGYTF. CDR3 coding DNA: TGTGCCAGCAGGCCCGACAGGGATCAGGGCTACACCTTC. V usage is TRBV2 and J usage is TRBJ1-2, with TRBD1 matching 7 bases. This CDR3 has 13 amino acids. Germline assignment: CDR1 SNHLY and CDR2 FYNNEI. V gave up 6 bases and J gave up 8 bases; unmatched junction bases: 9.

In nucleotides, the CDR3 is TGTGCCAGCAGCGTAGATTGGACAGGGTCCTACGAGCAGTACTTC. Amino acid sequence: CASSVDWTGSYEQYF. This chain links TRBV9 with TRBJ2-7; 8 bases are a match to TRBD1. After removal of 0 bases from V and 1 base from J, the junction contained 3 bases not matched to a gene. Per the germline V gene, CDR1 is SGDLS and CDR2 is YYNGEE. CDR3 size: 15 residues.